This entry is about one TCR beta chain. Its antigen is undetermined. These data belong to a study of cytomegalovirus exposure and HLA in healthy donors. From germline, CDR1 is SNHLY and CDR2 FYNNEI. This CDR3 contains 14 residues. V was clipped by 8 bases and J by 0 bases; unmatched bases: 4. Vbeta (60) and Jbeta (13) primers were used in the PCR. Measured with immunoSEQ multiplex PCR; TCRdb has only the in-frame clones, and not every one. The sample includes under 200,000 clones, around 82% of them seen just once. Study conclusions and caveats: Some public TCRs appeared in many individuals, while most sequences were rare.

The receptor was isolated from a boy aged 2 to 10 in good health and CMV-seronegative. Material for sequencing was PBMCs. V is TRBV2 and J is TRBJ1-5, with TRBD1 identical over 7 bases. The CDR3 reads CASQTGFSNQPQHF. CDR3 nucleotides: TGTGCCAGCCAGACAGGGTTTAGCAATCAGCCCCAGCATTTT.